Presented here are 3 T cell receptor beta chains from one specimen sequenced in a study of blood T cells in healthy people across ages. Through a sample-barcoded 5' primer and a J-beta primer mix, a second PCR was run for 7 to 11 cycles. Using its own MiXCR run on the 5' RACE reads, TCRdb lists one record per CDR3 protein. The profile shows about 570,000 distinct CDR3 sequences, roughly 28% of them singletons. Sequencing used blood. These receptors were taken from a woman in her 70s in good health.

The V and J genes are TRBV7-2 and TRBJ2-3, with D tentatively TRBD2 (6 bases). CDR1 and CDR2 from the germline V gene are SGHTA and FQGNSA. The CDR3 has 15 residues. The ends were cut back, 4 bases at V and 0 bases at J, with 11 bases in the middle. The CDR3 region is CASSWRGYSTDTQYF. The CDR3 DNA is TGTGCCAGCAGCTGGAGGGGTTATAGCACAGATACGCAGTATTTT.

A few counts support this clonotype. The rearrangement joins TRBV4-1 to TRBJ1-4, with 9 bases fitting TRBD1. Looked up from germline, CDR1 is MGHRA and CDR2 is YSYEKL. V gave up 0 bases and J gave up 7 bases; unmatched junction bases: 6. CDR3 length equals 16 residues. The CDR3 DNA sequence: TGCGCCAGCAGCCAAGAAGGGACAGGGAGTAGTGAAAAACTGTTTTTT. Its translation is CASSQEGTGSSEKLFF.

This chain joins TRBV4-3 and TRBJ2-2; no firm D call. V was clipped by 0 bases and J by 4 bases, with 9 bases between them. Germline CDR1 and CDR2: LGHNA and YSLEER. This CDR3 contains 15 residues. CDR3 loop: CASSQDRMSTGELFF. As DNA, the CDR3 is TGCGCCAGCAGCCAAGATCGGATGTCCACCGGGGAGCTGTTTTTT.